Each of the 20 T cell receptor beta chains below was sequenced from the same sample in a study of blood T cells in healthy people across ages. A second about 7 to 11 cycle PCR used barcoded and J-beta primers. MiXCR, applied by TCRdb to the 5' RACE reads, yields one record per CDR3 protein. The sample lists under 2,000,000 distinct CDR3 sequences; roughly 49% were seen once. Sequenced: blood. These receptors were obtained from a woman aged 40 to 55 in good health.

The chain carries TRBV29-1 and TRBJ2-5; 7 nucleotides match TRBD1. CDR3 length equals 14 residues. V shed 3 bases and J 5 bases; nucleotides not matched to a gene: 9. Germline V gene sequence: CDR1 SQVTM, CDR2 ANQGSEA. The CDR3 sequence: CSVDGQGVAETQYF. In nucleotides, the CDR3 is TGCAGCGTTGACGGGCAGGGGGTAGCGGAGACCCAGTACTTC.

This chain joins TRBV20-1 and TRBJ1-2; D gene ambiguous. The V and J ends lost 3 bases and 5 bases respectively, with 10 bases between them. Germline V lookup: CDR1 DFQATT, CDR2 SNEGSKA (reference sequence). The CDR3 loop spans 12 amino acids. DNA of the CDR3: TGCAGTGCTAGTCCCAGGTCATATGGCTACACCTTC. Amino acids: CSASPRSYGYTF.

This clonotype was seen a single time. J is TRBJ2-1 and V is TRBV20-1; 8 bases map to TRBD2. Germline trimming cut 4 bases from V and 6 bases from J; bases unmatched to any gene: 11. This CDR3 spans 15 amino acids. CDR1 and CDR2 (germline): DFQATT, SNEGSKA (reference sequence). The CDR3 region is CSANDLAGGPNEQFF. In DNA form, the CDR3 reads TGCAGTGCTAACGATCTGGCGGGGGGTCCCAATGAGCAGTTCTTC.

This clonotype has only a few counts. This CDR3 is CASSLLPRPGNIQYF. As DNA, the CDR3 is TGTGCCAGCAGCTTGTTACCTCGGCCTGGAAACATTCAGTACTTC. This chain joins TRBV11-2 and TRBJ2-5; D gene unclear. The J call may be incorrect, as the DNA end agrees better with TRBJ2-4. The germline V gene encodes CDR1 SGHAT and CDR2 FQNNGV. The CDR3 spans 15 residues.

This chain joins TRBV2 and TRBJ2-1; 8 bases map to TRBD2. Germline trimming cut 5 bases from V and 9 bases from J; bases unmatched to any gene: 9. The CDR3 totals 14 residues. Germline-derived CDR1 and CDR2 are SNHLY and FYNNEI. In DNA form, the CDR3 reads TGTGCCAGCAGTCGAGACACCGGGGGGGGTGAGCAGTTCTTC. Its translation is CASSRDTGGGEQFF. The full variable domain, in which reference TRBV2 and TRBJ2-1 provide the parts outside the CDR3, is EPEVTQTPSHQVTQMGQEVILRCVPISNHLYFYWYRQILGQKVEFLVSFYNNEISEKSEIFDDQFSVERPDGSNFTLKIRSTKLEDSAMYFCASSRDTGGGEQFFGPGTRLTVL.

V and J are TRBV5-1 and TRBJ2-3; D gene unclear. The CDR3 is 14 residues long. Per germline, CDR1 SGHRS and CDR2 YFSETQ. V lost 4 bases, J lost 1 base, and 10 bases lay in between. The CDR3 reads CASSPVDGTDTQYF. The CDR3 DNA is TGCGCCAGCAGCCCGGTTGATGGCACAGATACGCAGTATTTT.

The chain combines TRBV10-3 with TRBJ2-7, with 14 bases that match TRBD2. With the DNA end fitting TRBJ2-5 better, the J assignment may be wrong. The V gene's germline CDR1 is ENHRY and CDR2 SYGVKD. This CDR3 region has 16 residues. CDR3 coding DNA: TGTGCCATCAGTCCAGGGACTAGCGGGGGATTGGAGACCCAGTACTTC. Amino acids: CAISPGTSGGLETQYF.

The V call is TRBV20-1, the J call TRBJ2-1; TRBD2 matches at 13 bases. Germline V gives CDR1 DFQATT, CDR2 SNEGSKA (reference sequence). The J segment lost 4 bases and the V segment lost 4 bases, leaving 7 bases of the junction unmatched. There are 16 residues in the CDR3. CDR3 nucleotide sequence: TGCAGTGCTAACGGACTAGCGGGGGATTTATACAATGAGCAGTTCTTC. It specifies CSANGLAGDLYNEQFF.

The chain is built from TRBV5-1 and TRBJ2-1; possible D gene TRBD2, 6 bases. CDR1 and CDR2 (germline): SGHRS, YFSETQ. The CDR3 has 15 amino acids. V was cut by 0 bases and J by 5 bases, with 12 bases left in between. This CDR3 reads CASSLVAGTHNEQFF. CDR3 coding DNA: TGCGCCAGCAGCTTGGTGGCGGGGACCCACAATGAGCAGTTCTTC.

The V gene is TRBV12-3 or TRBV12-4, the J gene TRBJ2-1; the D gene is possibly TRBD2 (5 bases). The length of the CDR3 is 14 residues. The CDR3 here is CAISPPGFPNEQFF. In DNA form, the CDR3 reads TGTGCTATTAGCCCCCCGGGGTTCCCCAATGAGCAGTTCTTC.

V gene TRBV7-2 combines with J gene TRBJ1-1, with D unclear. The CDR3 runs 19 residues. The V gene's germline CDR1 is SGHTA and CDR2 FQGNSA. V shed 1 base and J shed 2 bases, with 23 bases lying between them. CDR3 region: CASSLDGGQIPGRNTEAFF. CDR3 nucleotides: TGTGCCAGCAGCTTAGATGGTGGGCAGATACCGGGGAGAAACACTGAAGCTTTCTTT.

A single count supports this clonotype. An end of the junction differs from the germline gene, which may be a read error. V gene TRBV4-1 combines with J gene TRBJ2-1, with D hard to call. The CDR3 is 11 amino acids. Looked up from germline, CDR1 is MGHRA and CDR2 is YSYEKL. CDR3 protein: CASNQEFEQFF. The CDR3 DNA reads as TGCGCCAGCAACCAAGAATTTGAGCAGTTCTTC.

The chain couples TRBV28 to TRBJ2-5; the match to TRBD1 covers 7 bases. Germline V gene data show CDR1 as MDHEN and CDR2 as SYDVKM. J lost 7 bases, V lost 7 bases, and 6 bases had no gene match. The CDR3 is made up of 12 amino acids. CDR3 region: CASTEGTATQYF. CDR3 DNA: TGTGCCAGCACCGAGGGGACAGCGACCCAGTACTTC.

This chain uses TRBV20-1 with TRBJ1-4; 8 bases line up with TRBD1. Germline trimming cut 3 bases from V and 8 bases from J; bases unmatched to any gene: 5. Germline V gene sequence: CDR1 DFQATT, CDR2 SNEGSKA (reference sequence). CDR3 length equals 13 residues. CDR3 in DNA: TGCAGTGCTAGCCAGGGGGCGCAAGAAAAACTGTTTTTT. Its translation is CSASQGAQEKLFF.

The chain combines TRBV29-1 with TRBJ2-1, with D maybe TRBD1 (6 bases). Germline CDR1 SQVTM, CDR2 ANQGSEA. The CDR3 is 13 residues long. As DNA, the CDR3 is TGCACCTCAAGTGGGGGACAAGACGAGACCCAGTTCTTC. Protein sequence: CTSSGGQDETQFF.

The rearrangement links TRBV7-2 to TRBJ2-3, with 7 bases identical to TRBD2. Trimming took 5 bases from V and 7 from J; bases not matched to a gene: 9. Germline CDR1 is SGHTA and CDR2 is FQGNSA. CDR3 length: 14 residues. The CDR3 DNA reads TGTGCCAGCAGCGTAACCGACGGGGGGTATACGCAGTATTTT. Its translation is CASSVTDGGYTQYF.

The gene calls are TRBV7-2 and TRBJ2-3; D is perhaps TRBD2 (5 bases). The CDR3 is made up of 12 amino acids. Trimming stripped 3 bases from V and 6 bases from J, with 7 bases between. Germline V gene sequence: CDR1 SGHTA, CDR2 FQGNSA. The CDR3 coding sequence is TGTGCCAGCAGCTTGGGAGACGATACGCAGTATTTT. Translated, it gives CASSLGDDTQYF.

V is TRBV27 and J is TRBJ2-3, with D unclear. CDR3 length equals 11 residues. Germline loops: CDR1 MNHEY, CDR2 SMNVEV (reference sequence). V shed 7 bases and J shed 3 bases, with 5 bases lying between them. CDR3 sequence: CASMQTDTQYF. Written as DNA, the CDR3 is TGTGCCAGCATGCAGACAGATACGCAGTATTTT.

The rearrangement uses TRBV6-6 and TRBJ1-1; D perhaps matches TRBD1 (5 bases). This CDR3 is 15 amino acids long. Trimming removed 2 bases from V and 6 bases from J, with 16 bases in between. From germline, CDR1 is MNHNY and CDR2 SVGAGI (reference sequence). Here the CDR3 reads CASSYRETGGPEAFF. CDR3 sequence (DNA): TGTGCCAGCAGTTACCGTGAGACGGGGGGTCCTGAAGCTTTCTTT.

In its sample, this clonotype was seen a few times. The chain is built from TRBV4-2 and TRBJ1-1; no clear D. This CDR3 comprises 16 residues. Germline CDR1 reads LGHNA; CDR2 reads YNFKEQ. Trimming removed 2 bases from V and 1 base from J, with 14 bases in between. The CDR3 is CASSQIGLQRNTEAFF. In DNA, the CDR3 is TGTGCCAGCAGCCAAATTGGCCTACAGAGGAACACTGAAGCTTTCTTT.